This TCR beta chain is from a study of blood T cell repertoires in COVID-19. Study processing details: Nucleated cell counts were estimated from reference gene primer amplification. The assay was immunoSEQ multiplex PCR, and TCRdb's table has in-frame clones only and misses some. Clone size and the V and J calls come from that table; the DNA yielded D and trimming. Here the sample spans about 80,000 clones, around 88% being singletons. V was shortened by 3 bases and J by 3 bases, with 8 bases between the two germline ends. The CDR3 contains 14 residues. Germline CDR1 KGHDR, CDR2 SFDVKD. This clone was counted a single time.

Sequencing used peripheral blood. The rearrangement links TRBV24-1 to TRBJ2-1, with D possibly being TRBD1 (6 bases). The sequence was collected from a woman over 75 with acute or convalescent COVID-19. The CDR3 coding sequence is TGTGCCACCAGTGATCCGGACAGCTACAATGAGCAGTTCTTC. Translating it yields CATSDPDSYNEQFF.